This entry is about one T cell receptor (beta chain). This clonotype appeared many times. It has no known antigen specificity. Base-call qualities are not available, and no considerably larger clone is one nucleotide away. This entry comes from a study of T cells in Graves' hyperthyroidism and ophthalmopathy (dated by TCRdb to the late 2010s). Background on the whole study: Peripheral blood was sampled at the time of initial diagnosis, prior to any treatment. To identify distinguishing TCR V-J signatures, a discovery cohort of about 95 patients was used, comprising 40 to 45 with Graves' ophthalmopathy and about 59 with stable Graves' hyperthyroidism. Prospective prediction of ophthalmopathy was tested in an independent validation cohort of fewer than 20 hyperthyroidism patients and 15 to 17 patients who later progressed to ophthalmopathy. The approximately 100 discovery patients were randomly split 7:3 into training and test sets. The study also compared thyroid tissue and blood T-cell repertoires from more than five Graves' hyperthyroidism patients. After blood sampling, hyperthyroidism patients were treated with methimazole at a starting dose of 30 mg daily, and ophthalmopathy patients were treated with high-dose intravenous methylprednisolone. The paper reports TCR Vbeta CDR3 sequencing of 140 or so peripheral blood samples: approximately 43 ophthalmopathy, roughly 80 hyperthyroidism and approximately 17 progressor patients. The research as a whole found: In cross-validation, a model built on a 13 V-J signature told ophthalmopathy apart from stable hyperthyroidism with over 85% sensitivity and 81% to 82% specificity, and in testing the same model reached 80%/75%. In validation, the model predicted progression to ophthalmopathy a median of about 5.9 months before onset, with around 70% sensitivity and just under 75% specificity. Sample size was not statistically predetermined, and blinding of investigators to group allocation was not performed. Most expanded thyroid clonotypes (frequency above 0.001) were also detected in blood, a finding suggesting that blood repertoires may reflect thyroid immune responses.

Ophthalmopathy patients had moderately to severely active disease, Clinical Activity Score of at least 3, NOSPECS grade of at least 4, and duration under 3 months. Any patient with an uncontrolled infection, another autoimmune disease, pregnancy or lactation was excluded. Diagnoses were established on the basis of clinical symptoms, serum thyroxine and TRAb, thyroid ultrasound, and orbital computed tomography. PBMCs were isolated from about 10 ml of fresh peripheral blood by Ficoll-Paque density gradient centrifugation. Total RNA was extracted using Trizol reagent, and RNA quality was assessed on an Agilent 2100 Bioanalyzer. TCR beta CDR3 regions were amplified from RNA transcripts. For the first round of RT-PCR on the TCR CDR3, the HTBI primer set was used together with the Qiagen OneStep RT-PCR kit. A second multiplex PCR round built the libraries, followed by size selection and purification. The libraries were sequenced on an Illumina HiSeq2000 using paired-end 100 bp reads. In the original analysis: SOAPnuke was used to process the raw data, throwing out any read that contained adapters or uncalled bases, had a mean Phred below 15, or lacked an exact constant-primer or identifier match. COPE v1.2.5 was used to merge the high-quality paired reads, and each unique nucleotide sequence was defined as a clonotype. Clonotypes were aligned to IMGT TRBV, TRBD and TRBJ reference segments using MiTCR v1.1. Only V-J combinations with frequency above 0.0001, covering roughly 99% of repertoires, were analysed. The TCS score was defined as F50 (clonal expansion) divided by E x V (chaos), with BLOSUM62-based TCRdist calculated between CDR3 peptides within each V-J. Welch's t-statistics and random forest reduced around 550 V-J features to 13, which were used in a naive Bayes classifier (R e1071). Clones were called with MiXCR by TCRdb after fastp trimmed the public reads at Q25, and only in-frame beta chains were retained. Every entry covers one CDR3 protein and lists the most common genes and DNA from its rows. TCRdb, not the original authors, processed these V and J calls. This sample gives about 640,000 distinct CDR3 sequences in total; around 21% of them show up just once. Of the sample, under 35% falls within the top ten clones.

The germline V gene supplies CDR1 SGHAT and CDR2 FQNNGV. The CDR3 measures 15 amino acids from cysteine to phenylalanine. The DNA shown is the 45-base CDR3, in frame from base 1. The germline V and J ends show losses of 5 bases and 7 bases respectively, and no gene match explains 9 bases of the junction. The sequence came from a young man with Graves' ophthalmopathy. Sequencing used blood. The chain was built from TRBV11-2 and TRBJ2-1; TRBD2 fits 9 bases in the junction. Here the CDR3 is given as CASSPLSGSGNEQFF. The nucleotide sequence reads TGTGCCAGCAGCCCACTTAGCGGGAGTGGGAATGAGCAGTTCTTC.